This is a list of T cell receptor beta chains from one sample in a study of T cell changes during pregnancy in multiple sclerosis. Repertoires were generated with immunoSEQ multiplex PCR, while TCRdb's copy carries only in-frame clones and drops some. The sample has fewer than 140,000 clones; about 90% are singletons. Specimen: peripheral blood, collected after pregnancy. These receptors came from a female donor with multiple sclerosis, enrolled in a pregnancy study. Each CDR3 is given with its conserved first and last residue. Fields, in order: D gene, clone size, J gene, V gene, CDR3 protein, CDR3 DNA. D genes are given only for firm matches. Expanded clones get a size class; other rows say once, few or many, or leave the size out.

TRBD2	.	TRBJ2-7	TRBV5-4	CASSLNPAGGLREQYF	TGTGCCAGCAGCTTGAATCCAGCGGGGGGGCTCCGCGAGCAGTACTTC
TRBD1	.	TRBJ1-3	TRBV10-2	CASTRDSLWRNTIYF	TGCGCCAGCACCCGGGACAGCCTATGGAGAAACACCATATATTTT
.	.	TRBJ1-1	TRBV4-1	CASSQPQGTEAFF	TGCGCCAGCAGCCAGCCACAGGGAACTGAAGCTTTCTTT
.	.	TRBJ2-1	TRBV27	CASSFNSREQFF	TGTGCCAGCAGTTTTAACAGCCGTGAGCAGTTCTTC
.	.	TRBJ1-6	TRBV7-9	CASSTELSPLHF	TGTGCCAGCAGCACCGAGCTTTCACCCCTCCACTTT
TRBD1	once	TRBJ2-7	TRBV7-8	CASRNSPGQGVAMPYEQYF	TGTGCCAGCAGGAACTCTCCGGGACAGGGGGTAGCAATGCCCTACGAGCAGTACTTC
.	.	TRBJ2-1	TRBV7-3	CASSPGRLSSYNEQFF	TGTGCCAGCAGCCCCGGGAGATTGAGCTCCTACAATGAGCAGTTCTTC
.	once	TRBJ1-3	TRBV18	CASSPIRQEVTGNTIYF	TGTGCCAGCTCACCTATCCGACAGGAGGTAACTGGAAACACCATATATTTT
TRBD2	.	TRBJ2-1	TRBV23-1	CASSQSRRGDEQFF	TGCGCCAGCAGTCAATCGAGGCGGGGGGATGAGCAGTTCTTC
TRBD1	once	TRBJ1-5	TRBV30	CAWSPKGGTGKDQPQHF	TGTGCCTGGAGTCCCAAAGGGGGGACAGGGAAGGATCAGCCCCAGCATTTT
.	few	TRBJ1-5	TRBV30	CAWSVMGLSNQPQHF	TGTGCCTGGAGTGTAATGGGACTGAGCAATCAGCCCCAGCATTTT
.	.	TRBJ1-1	TRBV11-2	CASSLNSPLEAFF	TGTGCCAGCAGCTTGAACAGCCCCCTTGAAGCTTTCTTT
.	.	TRBJ1-1	TRBV5-5	CASSLVLMNTEAFF	TGTGCCAGCAGCTTGGTTCTTATGAACACTGAAGCTTTCTTT
TRBD1	.	TRBJ2-7	TRBV10-3	CAISGRQGAYEQYF	TGTGCCATCAGTGGCCGACAGGGAGCGTACGAGCAGTACTTC
TRBD2	.	TRBJ2-1	TRBV5-1	CASSFREGLHNEQFF	TGCGCCAGCAGCTTCCGGGAGGGCCTTCACAATGAGCAGTTCTTC
.	.	TRBJ1-3	TRBV6-1	CASIRDFSGNTIYF	TGTGCCAGCATACGGGATTTCTCTGGAAACACCATATATTTT
.	once	TRBJ1-2	TRBV7-8	CASSLEGRGAYGYTF	TGTGCCAGCAGCTTAGAGGGGCGGGGAGCCTATGGCTACACCTTC
.	few	TRBJ1-2	TRBV11-2	CASSLSQNYGYTF	TGTGCCAGCAGCTTATCACAGAACTATGGCTACACCTTC
TRBD1	.	TRBJ1-5	TRBV9	CASSDGQGSQPQHF	TGTGCCAGCAGCGACGGACAGGGAAGTCAGCCCCAGCATTTT
.	.	TRBJ2-7	TRBV11-2	CASSPVGTVYEQYF	TGTGCCAGCAGCCCCGTCGGGACTGTATACGAGCAGTACTTC
.	once	TRBJ1-2	TRBV7-3	CASSPLPGRITYGYTF	TGTGCCAGCAGCCCACTCCCAGGCCGGATAACCTATGGCTACACCTTC
.	.	TRBJ2-7	TRBV28	CASSLWGAGDAYEQYF	TGTGCCAGCAGTTTATGGGGGGCGGGGGACGCCTACGAGCAGTACTTC
TRBD1	.	TRBJ1-2	TRBV28	CASSYRGHGYTF	TGTGCCAGCAGCTACAGGGGGCATGGCTACACCTTC
.	.	TRBJ1-5	TRBV4-1	CASSQDRDISNQPQHF	TGCGCCAGCAGCCAGGACCGGGACATTAGCAATCAGCCCCAGCATTTT
.	.	TRBJ1-2	TRBV4-1	CASSQEDTRYGYTF	TGCGCCAGCAGCCAAGAAGACACGCGCTATGGCTACACCTTC
.	once	TRBJ1-5	TRBV18	CASSPQGGGNQPQHF	TGTGCCAGCTCACCACAAGGCGGGGGCAATCAGCCCCAGCATTTT
.	.	TRBJ1-2	TRBV6-5	CASSTGGAVIYGYTF	TGTGCCAGCAGTACCGGGGGGGCGGTAATCTATGGCTACACCTTC
.	.	TRBJ1-5	TRBV5-5	CASSRRQGYQPQHF	TGTGCCAGCAGCCGCCGCCAGGGATACCAGCCCCAGCATTTT
TRBD1	.	TRBJ1-1	TRBV7-2	CASSAMTGNEAFF	TGTGCCAGCAGCGCGATGACAGGGAATGAAGCTTTCTTT
TRBD2	.	TRBJ2-1	TRBV5-1	CASSFPGLAGTYNEQFF	TGCGCCAGCAGCTTCCCGGGACTAGCGGGAACCTACAATGAGCAGTTCTTC
TRBD2	.	TRBJ2-1	TRBV7-3	CASSPWTSGSGEQFF	TGTGCCAGCAGCCCCTGGACTAGCGGGAGCGGTGAGCAGTTCTTC
.	.	TRBJ2-7	TRBV10-3	CAISDVQGEQYF	TGTGCCATCAGTGACGTTCAGGGGGAGCAGTACTTC
.	.	TRBJ1-2	TRBV11-2	CASSLDGNYGYTF	TGTGCCAGCAGCTTAGACGGGAACTATGGCTACACCTTC
TRBD1	.	TRBJ1-2	TRBV28	CASSPAQTGHGYTF	TGTGCCAGCAGTCCCGCCCAGACAGGGCACGGCTACACCTTC
TRBD1	.	TRBJ1-2	TRBV19	CASIKQPGQGSANYGYTF	TGTGCCAGTATTAAACAGCCGGGACAGGGCTCAGCTAACTATGGCTACACCTTC
.	.	TRBJ2-7	TRBV5-1	CASSLENSYEQYF	TGCGCCAGCAGCTTGGAGAACAGCTACGAGCAGTACTTC
.	.	TRBJ1-6	TRBV9	CASSDMPYNSPLHF	TGTGCCAGCAGCGACATGCCCTATAATTCACCCCTCCACTTT
.	.	TRBJ1-1	TRBV29-1	CSRFGGNEAFF	TGCAGCCGATTCGGGGGGAATGAAGCTTTCTTT
.	.	TRBJ2-1	TRBV4-1	CATRASSYNEQFF	TGCGCTACCAGGGCTAGCTCCTACAATGAGCAGTTCTTC
.	.	TRBJ2-7	TRBV30	CAWRPPGSYEQYF	TGTGCCTGGAGACCCCCGGGGAGCTACGAGCAGTACTTC
.	.	TRBJ1-4	TRBV14	CASSPTSMVLGGKLFF	TGTGCCAGCAGCCCCACATCCATGGTCCTCGGGGGAAAACTGTTTTTT
.	.	TRBJ2-7	TRBV27	CASSRTPIAYEQYF	TGTGCCAGCAGTCGCACACCGATCGCCTACGAGCAGTACTTC
.	.	TRBJ1-1	TRBV28	CASRLNREAFF	TGTGCCAGCAGACTTAACAGGGAAGCTTTCTTT
TRBD2	.	TRBJ2-1	TRBV19	CASRMRGGLGEQFF	TGTGCCAGTAGAATGCGGGGGGGCTTGGGTGAGCAGTTCTTC
.	.	TRBJ2-2	TRBV25-1	CASREGPGGELFF	TGTGCCAGCAGAGAGGGTCCCGGCGGGGAGCTGTTTTTT
TRBD2	once	TRBJ2-5	TRBV5-1	CASSFGLAGEETQYF	TGCGCCAGCAGCTTTGGACTAGCGGGGGAAGAGACCCAGTACTTC
.	once	TRBJ2-5	TRBV18	CASSPDSGETQYF	TGTGCCAGCTCACCGGACTCCGGAGAGACCCAGTACTTC
TRBD1	.	TRBJ1-2	TRBV29-1	CSVYDRVGWDGYTF	TGCAGCGTCTACGACAGGGTCGGGTGGGATGGCTACACCTTC
.	.	TRBJ1-4	TRBV7-9	CASSSRGPTNEKLFF	TGTGCCAGCAGCTCTCGGGGTCCTACTAATGAAAAACTGTTTTTT
.	.	TRBJ1-1	TRBV10-3	CAISESEEGGDEAFF	TGTGCCATCAGTGAGTCGGAGGAGGGAGGAGATGAAGCTTTCTTT
TRBD1	.	TRBJ1-3	TRBV27	CARGQGASGNTIYF	TGTGCCAGGGGACAGGGGGCGAGTGGAAACACCATATATTTT
TRBD2	.	TRBJ2-1	TRBV25-1	CASSEYGRRAYNEQFF	TGTGCCAGCAGTGAATACGGGAGGAGGGCCTACAATGAGCAGTTCTTC
.	.	TRBJ2-7	TRBV7-8	CASSHYGTGNPYEQYF	TGTGCCAGCAGCCATTACGGTACAGGGAATCCCTACGAGCAGTACTTC
.	.	TRBJ1-5	TRBV18	CASSPRQGNQPQHF	TGTGCCAGCTCGCCCAGGCAGGGGAATCAGCCCCAGCATTTT
.	.	TRBJ2-2	TRBV29-1	CSAGGGQASNTGELFF	TGCAGCGCCGGGGGTGGCCAGGCCTCGAACACCGGGGAGCTGTTTTTT
TRBD2	.	TRBJ2-3	TRBV5-1	CASSLEGGDTQYF	TGCGCCAGCAGCTTGGAGGGAGGGGATACGCAGTATTTT
TRBD1	once	TRBJ2-7	TRBV28	CASSRAGTGAYEQYF	TGTGCCAGCAGTCGCGCCGGGACAGGGGCCTACGAGCAGTACTTC
TRBD1	.	TRBJ2-7	TRBV28	CASRGTGADLGGQYF	TGTGCCAGCAGGGGTACAGGGGCCGACCTTGGGGGGCAGTACTTC
TRBD2	.	TRBJ2-5	TRBV19	CASSIVAGGVQETQYF	TGTGCCAGTAGTATAGTGGCGGGGGGGGTCCAAGAGACCCAGTACTTC